The clone carrying this TCR beta chain was counted ten times or more. This sample is part of a study of CD8+CD57+ T cells in acquired aplastic anemia. Genomic DNA templated the TCR beta VDJ and CDR3 profiling. TCRdb re-called the reads through MiXCR, storing one row per CDR3 protein. The sample gives about 290,000 distinct CDR3 sequences, about 50% of which show up once; 1.3% is in the top ten. Patients who underwent sequencing had shown CD8+CD57+ cell expansion by flow cytometry. CDR3 size: 15 residues. Trimming pared 1 base from V and 4 bases from J, leaving 13 bases between. Germline V gene lookup returns CDR1 SGHRS and CDR2 YFSETQ.

The sequenced sample was sorted CD4+, CD8+, or CD8+CD57+ T cells (not recorded which) from PBMCs. The TCR sequence derives from a human donor with aplastic anemia. This chain uses TRBV5-1 with TRBJ2-3; no clear D gene. This CDR3 reads CASSLQASNADTQYF. In DNA form, the CDR3 reads TGCGCCAGCAGCTTGCAGGCTTCGAACGCAGATACGCAGTATTTT.